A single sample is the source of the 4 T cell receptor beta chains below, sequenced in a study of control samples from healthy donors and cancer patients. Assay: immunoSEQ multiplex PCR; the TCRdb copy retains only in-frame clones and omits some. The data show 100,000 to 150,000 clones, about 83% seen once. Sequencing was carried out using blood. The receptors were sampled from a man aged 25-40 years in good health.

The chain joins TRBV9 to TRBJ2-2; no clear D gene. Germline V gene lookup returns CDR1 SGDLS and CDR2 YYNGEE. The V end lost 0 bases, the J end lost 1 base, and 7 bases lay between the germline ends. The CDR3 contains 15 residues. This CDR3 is CASSVGWGNTGELFF. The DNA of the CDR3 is TGTGCCAGCAGCGTAGGGTGGGGGAACACCGGGGAGCTGTTTTTT. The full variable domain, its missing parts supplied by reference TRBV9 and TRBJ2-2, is DSGVTQTPKHLITATGQRVTLRCSPRSGDLSVYWYQQSLDQGLQFLIQYYNGEERAKGNILERFSAQQFPDLHSELNLSSLELGDSALYFCASSVGWGNTGELFFGEGSRLTVL.

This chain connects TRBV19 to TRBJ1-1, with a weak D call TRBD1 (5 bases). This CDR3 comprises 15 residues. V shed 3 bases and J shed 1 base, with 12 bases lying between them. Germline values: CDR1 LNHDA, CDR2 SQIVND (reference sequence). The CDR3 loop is CASSMGQTSNTEAFF. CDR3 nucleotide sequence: TGTGCCAGTAGTATGGGGCAGACTTCGAACACTGAAGCTTTCTTT.

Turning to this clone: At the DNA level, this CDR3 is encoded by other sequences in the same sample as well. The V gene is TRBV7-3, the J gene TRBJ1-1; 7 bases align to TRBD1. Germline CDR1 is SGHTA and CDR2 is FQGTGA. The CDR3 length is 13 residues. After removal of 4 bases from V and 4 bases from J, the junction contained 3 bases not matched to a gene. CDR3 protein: CASSSYRGTEAFF. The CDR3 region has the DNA TGTGCCAGCAGCTCCTACAGGGGCACTGAAGCTTTCTTT. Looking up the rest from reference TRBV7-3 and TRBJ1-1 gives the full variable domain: GAGVSQTPSNKVTEKGKYVELRCDPISGHTALYWYRQSLGQGPEFLIYFQGTGAADDSGLPNDRFFAVRPEGSVSTLKIQRTERGDSAVYLCASSSYRGTEAFFGQGTRLTVV.

CDR3 loop: CARGRGYWENTIYF. In DNA form, the CDR3 reads TGTGCCAGGGGACGGGGGTATTGGGAAAACACCATATATTTT. The chain recombines TRBV6-5 with TRBJ1-3; a weak D match, TRBD1 (5 bases). In germline, CDR1 is MNHEY, CDR2 SVGAGI. V was trimmed by 9 bases and J by 6 bases, leaving 18 bases between them. The CDR3 is 14 residues long.